A selection of T cell receptor beta chains follows, all from one sample in a study of cytomegalovirus exposure and HLA in healthy donors. Here immunoSEQ multiplex PCR was the method, and the copy in TCRdb shows in-frame clones only, minus some. Here the sample spans about 180,000 clones, about three quarters being singletons. The sample was PBMCs. These receptors all come from a man aged 35-49 years in good health and CMV-seronegative. Each CDR3 is given without its conserved first and last residue. Each record gives: clone size, V gene, J gene, CDR3 length, CDR3 protein. Clone size is not always given. Where it is, it says once, few, many or a class for expanded clones.

-	TRBV29-1	TRBJ2-3	15	SQRGGGGDSLGDTQY
-	TRBV7-2	TRBJ2-4	13	ASSSVTGLKNIQY
once	TRBV7-9	TRBJ1-2	12	ASSPMTGEYGYT
-	TRBV18	TRBJ2-7	12	ASSPGQGSYEQY
-	TRBV19	TRBJ2-2	15	ASSIAFPNSPTGELF
-	TRBV11-3	TRBJ2-5	12	ASSLRGTQETQY
-	TRBV9	TRBJ2-3	12	ASSVEQRTDTQY
-	TRBV5-6	TRBJ2-3	12	ASSRGQRTDTQY
-	TRBV5-4	TRBJ2-1	12	ASSLGGAYNEQF
-	TRBV18	TRBJ2-5	11	ASSPYNQETQY
-	TRBV7-2	TRBJ2-7	9	ASSLRGYKY
-	TRBV30	TRBJ1-2	10	AWTGQGGGYT
-	TRBV4-3	TRBJ2-6	19	ASSQDDVTGTPGGWANVLT
-	TRBV7-2	TRBJ2-7	10	ASSLRSHEQY
-	TRBV5-1	TRBJ2-7	11	ASSPGTRAEQY
once	TRBV5-4	TRBJ2-2	13	ASSSGLSNTGELF
-	TRBV29-1	TRBJ2-1	10	SVDPLLGGQF
once	TRBV10-2	TRBJ2-7	12	ASSLAGRIFEQY
once	TRBV7-2	TRBJ2-2	13	ASRPTGMNTGELF
-	TRBV30	TRBJ1-3	13	AWSALQHSGNTIY
-	TRBV18	TRBJ2-5	11	ASSSTVQETQY
-	TRBV25-1	TRBJ2-2	10	ASGRLTGELF
-	TRBV6-6	TRBJ1-2	12	ASSSRQGSYGYT
-	TRBV5-5	TRBJ1-1	13	ASMHETDRNTEAF
-	TRBV4-1	TRBJ1-5	12	ASSQGESNQPQH
-	TRBV5-1	TRBJ1-1	13	ASGGGDRVNTEAF
-	TRBV18	TRBJ1-1	14	ASSPDSLLLNTEAF
-	TRBV7-2	TRBJ1-5	13	ASRGQSYSNQPQH
once	TRBV29-1	-	13	SVQTGQGVAYEQY
few	TRBV7-6	TRBJ2-7	10	ASSTPISEQY
once	TRBV2	TRBJ1-2	11	ASSGQANYGYT